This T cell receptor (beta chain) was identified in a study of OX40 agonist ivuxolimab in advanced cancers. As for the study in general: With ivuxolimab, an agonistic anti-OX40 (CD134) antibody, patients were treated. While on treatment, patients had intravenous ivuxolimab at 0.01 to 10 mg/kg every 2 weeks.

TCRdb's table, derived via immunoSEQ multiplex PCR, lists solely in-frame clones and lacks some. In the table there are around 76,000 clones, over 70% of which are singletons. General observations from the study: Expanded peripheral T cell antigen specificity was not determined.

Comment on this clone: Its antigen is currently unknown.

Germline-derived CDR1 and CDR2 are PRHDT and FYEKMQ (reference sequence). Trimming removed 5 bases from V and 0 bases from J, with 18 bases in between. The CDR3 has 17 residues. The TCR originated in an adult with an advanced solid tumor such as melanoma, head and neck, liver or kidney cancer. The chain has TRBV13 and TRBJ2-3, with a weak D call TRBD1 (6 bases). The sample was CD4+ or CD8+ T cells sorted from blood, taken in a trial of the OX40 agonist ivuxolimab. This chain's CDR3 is CASSLRTVGSSTDTQYF. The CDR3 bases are TGTGCCAGCAGCCTCCGGACAGTAGGGTCTAGCACAGATACGCAGTATTTT.